The 28 T cell receptor beta chains below come from one sample, sequenced in a study of post-analysis software for immune sequencing data. Whole-study findings and limits: In patients, five or six TRBV segments were more frequent than in controls, with TRBV5-6, TRBV5-1 and TRBV20-1 among them.

Antigens of these TCRs are unknown. Included in the TCR beta cDNA libraries were unique molecular identifiers. TCRdb analysed the PCR reads with MiXCR anew, one entry per CDR3 protein. The sample carries about 820,000 distinct CDR3 sequences, around 53% recorded once. The specimen sequenced was blood. All receptors derive from a girl between 10 and 17 years old with multiple sclerosis.

The genes are TRBV10-3 and TRBJ2-1, with 12 bases aligning to TRBD1. V was clipped by 5 bases and J by 1 base; unmatched bases: 9. The CDR3 consists of 18 residues. The germline V gene encodes CDR1 ENHRY and CDR2 SYGVKD. The CDR3 loop reads CAISPGTGGRGSYNEQFF. CDR3 coding DNA: TGTGCCATCAGTCCCGGGACAGGGGGCAGGGGGTCCTACAATGAGCAGTTCTTC.

This sequence joins TRBV27 and TRBJ2-3, with D hard to call. The CDR3 runs to 15 residues. Germline CDR1 reads MNHEY; CDR2 reads SMNVEV (reference sequence). The V end lost 5 bases, the J end lost 0 bases, and 12 bases lay between the germline ends. The CDR3 here is CASSPTVLSTDTQYF. In DNA, the CDR3 is TGTGCCAGCAGTCCGACGGTCCTGAGCACAGATACGCAGTATTTT.

This clonotype turned up a few times. V is TRBV4-1 and J is TRBJ1-2; 7 bases are shared with TRBD1. This CDR3 region has 16 residues. Germline V gene lookup returns CDR1 MGHRA and CDR2 YSYEKL. V trimming: 2 bases; J trimming: 8 bases; junction bases outside the gene matches: 14. In nucleotides, the CDR3 is TGCGCCAGCAGCCAACGGGGACAGAAAACCGGAGCAGGCTACACCTTC. This codes for CASSQRGQKTGAGYTF.

The CDR3 coding sequence is TGCGCCAGCAGCCACTATCTAGCGGGGGGTAATGAGCAGTTCTTC. This gives the protein CASSHYLAGGNEQFF. This sequence joins TRBV5-1 and TRBJ2-1; 11 positions agree with TRBD2. V gave up 4 bases and J gave up 7 bases; unmatched junction bases: 7. Per germline, CDR1 SGHRS and CDR2 YFSETQ. The CDR3 is 15 amino acids.

This sequence joins TRBV20-1 and TRBJ2-1; 10 nucleotides line up with TRBD2. In germline, CDR1 is DFQATT, CDR2 SNEGSKA (reference sequence). The CDR3 has 15 residues. Trimming removed 3 bases from V and 6 bases from J; junction bases left unmatched: 8. The CDR3 DNA sequence: TGCAGTGCTAGTGTTGTCCAGCGGGAGGGCAATGAGCAGTTCTTC. Translating it yields CSASVVQREGNEQFF.

This chain links TRBV12-3 or TRBV12-4 with TRBJ2-3; 8 bases line up with TRBD2. The junction had 12 bases not matched to a gene; V was cut back by 9 bases and J by 4 bases. The CDR3 is 15 amino acids. The CDR3 DNA reads as TGTGCCAGTGTCCTAGGGGGACTAGACGCAGATACGCAGTATTTT. This translates into CASVLGGLDADTQYF.

This clonotype showed up just once. The chain joins TRBV27 to TRBJ2-1; D remains unclear. Per the germline V gene, CDR1 is MNHEY and CDR2 is SMNVEV (reference sequence). V was trimmed by 3 bases and J by 3 bases, leaving 9 bases between them. The CDR3 loop spans 14 amino acids. In DNA form, the CDR3 reads TGTGCCAGCAGTTTGTACGGCAGCTACAATGAGCAGTTCTTC. Its protein product is CASSLYGSYNEQFF.

The chain carries TRBV5-1 and TRBJ2-1, with D possibly matching TRBD2 (5 bases). The CDR3 consists of 18 residues. Germline V lookup: CDR1 SGHRS, CDR2 YFSETQ. Trimming took off 0 bases at V and 6 bases at J, with 22 bases between the two ends. CDR3 amino acids: CASSLVEVRRRLSNEQFF. The CDR3 DNA follows: TGCGCCAGCAGCTTGGTCGAGGTGAGGAGGAGGTTGTCCAATGAGCAGTTCTTC. The complete variable domain, with remaining parts taken from reference TRBV5-1 and TRBJ2-1, reads KAGVTQTPRYLIKTRGQQVTLSCSPISGHRSVSWYQQTPGQGLQFLFEYFSETQRNKGNFPGRFSGRQFSNSRSEMNVSTLELGDSALYLCASSLVEVRRRLSNEQFFGPGTRLTVL.

CDR3 DNA: TGTGCCAGCAGCCGGTCTCAGCACCATAGAGACGAGCAGTACTTC. Its translation is CASSRSQHHRDEQYF. The chain has TRBV14 and TRBJ2-1, with D unresolved. With the DNA end fitting TRBJ2-7 better, the J assignment may be wrong. The CDR3 loop spans 15 amino acids. Germline V gene data show CDR1 as SGHDN and CDR2 as FVKESK.

This chain links TRBV20-1 with TRBJ2-3; 7 bases line up with TRBD2. V shed 4 bases and J 3 bases; nucleotides not matched to a gene: 7. The CDR3 has 14 amino acids. The germline CDR1 and CDR2 sequences are DFQATT and SNEGSKA (reference sequence). The CDR3 DNA reads TGCAGTGCTACCTTAGCGGGCTTAACAGATACGCAGTATTTT. This codes for CSATLAGLTDTQYF.

V and J are TRBV5-1 and TRBJ2-5; TRBD1 aligns across 9 bases. Per the germline V gene, CDR1 is SGHRS and CDR2 is YFSETQ. V was clipped by 4 bases and J by 11 bases; unmatched bases: 12. The CDR3 sequence is 14 residues long. The DNA of the CDR3 is TGCGCCAGCAGCCAACAGGGGGCCTTGGGTGAGCAGTACTTC. Translating it yields CASSQQGALGEQYF.

The chain has TRBV11-2 and TRBJ2-5; possible D gene TRBD2, 5 bases. CDR3 size: 14 residues. Trimming cost V 5 bases and J 4 bases, with 14 bases left between them. Germline V CDR1 and CDR2: SGHAT, FQNNGV. The CDR3 nucleotides are TGTGCCAGCAGCCAGAGGGCCGAACGAGAGACCCAGTACTTC. This encodes CASSQRAERETQYF.

J is TRBJ1-4 and V is TRBV6-5, with no clear D. Germline assignment: CDR1 MNHEY and CDR2 SVGAGI. The germline V and J ends were trimmed by 5 bases and 5 bases, with 9 bases remaining between them. CDR3 length equals 13 residues. The CDR3 nucleotides are TGTGCCAGCAGTAGACTCCGCAATGAAAAACTGTTTTTT. Translating it yields CASSRLRNEKLFF.

The chain links TRBV7-9 to TRBJ2-7; D assignment may be TRBD1 or TRBD2 (5 bases each). The DNA end is a closer match to TRBJ2-5, so the J assignment may be wrong. The CDR3 is made up of 16 amino acids. Germline V gene sequence: CDR1 SEHNR, CDR2 FQNEAQ (reference sequence). The CDR3 sequence: CASSPLGAGSVETQYF. In nucleotides, the CDR3 is TGTGCCAGCAGTCCACTCGGGGCAGGTTCAGTAGAGACCCAGTACTTC.

The CDR3 DNA is TGTGCCAGCAGCTTAGCGAGGTTAGTTGGAAAAGAGCAGTTCTTC. It codes for CASSLARLVGKEQFF. The chain uses TRBV7-9 and TRBJ2-1; D uncertain. CDR3 length: 15 residues. Deletions cut 0 bases from V and 10 bases from J, with 16 bases between. The germline V gene encodes CDR1 SEHNR and CDR2 FQNEAQ (reference sequence).

The chain is built from TRBV20-1 and TRBJ1-1; 11 nucleotides line up with TRBD1. The CDR3 contains 16 residues. CDR1 is DFQATT, CDR2 SNEGSKA, per germline (reference sequence). J was trimmed by 0 bases and V by 1 base; bases with no gene match: 4. For the CDR3, the DNA is TGCAGTGCTAGAGGTAGGACAGGGGGCATGAACACTGAAGCTTTCTTT. This codes for CSARGRTGGMNTEAFF.

The V gene is TRBV7-9, the J gene TRBJ2-7, with 8 bases lining up with TRBD1. This CDR3 has 15 residues. Germline values: CDR1 SEHNR, CDR2 FQNEAQ (reference sequence). With 4 bases clipped from V and 8 bases from J, the junction kept 13 bases outside the gene matches. As DNA, the CDR3 is TGTGCCAGCAGCTCATCCGGGACAGGAGATTTCCAGCAGTACTTC. It yields the protein CASSSSGTGDFQQYF.

The chain joins TRBV29-1 to TRBJ2-1, with 10 positions matching TRBD2. The CDR3 length is 18 residues. Per the germline V gene, CDR1 is SQVTM and CDR2 is ANQGSEA. V lost 3 bases, J lost 1 base, and 12 bases stayed unmatched. The CDR3 sequence is CSVDKASGSWPSYNEQFF. The CDR3 DNA sequence: TGCAGCGTTGATAAGGCTAGCGGGAGTTGGCCTTCCTACAATGAGCAGTTCTTC.

This clonotype was seen only once. The chain employs TRBV6-5 and TRBJ1-2, with D hard to call. The CDR3 consists of 13 residues. In germline, CDR1 is MNHEY, CDR2 SVGAGI. Trimming took off 0 bases at V and 6 bases at J, with 8 bases between the two ends. CDR3 region: CASSYSMGHGYTF. The CDR3 nucleotides read TGTGCCAGCAGTTACTCGATGGGCCATGGCTACACCTTC.

Turning to this clonotype: At one boundary the junction diverges from the germline segment, which might be a read error. The chain is built from TRBV7-8 and TRBJ2-1, with no clear D. The tail of the sequence fits TRBJ2-7 better, so the J call may be wrong. CDR1 is SGHVS, CDR2 FQNEAQ, per germline. This CDR3 is built from 18 residues. The DNA of the CDR3 is TGTGCCGGCAGTTTAGCCGGTCGAGGCCCGAGCTCCTACAATGAGCAGTACTTC. The encoded protein is CAGSLAGRGPSSYNEQYF.

The J gene is TRBJ1-3, the V gene TRBV27; 7 bases fit TRBD1. The germline gives CDR1 MNHEY, CDR2 SMNVEV (reference sequence). With V trimmed by 4 bases and J by 2 bases, 17 bases remained unmatched. CDR3 length: 19 amino acids. CDR3 amino acids: CASSSQYLPPDRTGNTIYF. The CDR3 region has the DNA TGTGCCAGCAGTTCTCAATACTTACCTCCGGACAGGACTGGAAACACCATATATTTT.

The sample holds a few counts of this clonotype. The J gene is TRBJ2-1, the V gene TRBV2; 8 bases are a match to TRBD2. V was pared by 3 bases and J by 4 bases, with 5 bases of the junction left unmatched. Germline V gene data show CDR1 as SNHLY and CDR2 as FYNNEI. This CDR3 comprises 15 residues. Here the CDR3 reads CASSEAGGPYNEQFF. Here the CDR3 DNA reads TGTGCCAGCAGTGAGGCGGGAGGTCCTTACAATGAGCAGTTCTTC. Full variable domain (remainder filled in from reference TRBV2 and TRBJ2-1): EPEVTQTPSHQVTQMGQEVILRCVPISNHLYFYWYRQILGQKVEFLVSFYNNEISEKSEIFDDQFSVERPDGSNFTLKIRSTKLEDSAMYFCASSEAGGPYNEQFFGPGTRLTVL.

This clonotype was observed a handful of times. The chain joins TRBV2 to TRBJ2-7, with 9 positions matching TRBD1. The V segment lost 6 bases and the J segment 5 bases; nucleotides outside the gene matches: 17. Germline values: CDR1 SNHLY, CDR2 FYNNEI. The CDR3 loop spans 17 amino acids. The CDR3 DNA is TGTGCCAGCAGAAGAAGCCTTAGGGACAGGGAGCGCCACGAGCAGTACTTC. Translation: CASRRSLRDRERHEQYF.

The sample holds one count of this clonotype. The chain couples TRBV29-1 to TRBJ1-1; D remains unclear. The CDR3 covers 10 residues. Germline-derived CDR1 and CDR2 are SQVTM and ANQGSEA. Trimming took 2 bases from V and 7 from J, leaving 5 bases between them. CDR3 sequence: CSVEHLEAFF. CDR3 bases: TGCAGCGTTGAACATCTTGAAGCTTTCTTT.

The chain has TRBV6-5 and TRBJ2-5, with TRBD2 matching over 11 bases. The V and J ends lost 0 bases and 7 bases, in that order; junction bases with no gene match: 4. Germline V gene data show CDR1 as MNHEY and CDR2 as SVGAGI. This CDR3 has 15 residues. In nucleotides, the CDR3 is TGTGCCAGCAGTTACTCAGGGCTAGCGGGAGGGACCCAGTACTTC. This sequence encodes CASSYSGLAGGTQYF.

The rearrangement joins TRBV3-1 to TRBJ2-3, with 10 nucleotides matching TRBD2. The CDR3 consists of 15 residues. Germline-derived CDR1 and CDR2 are LGHDT and YNNKEL (reference sequence). V lost 6 bases to trimming and J lost 2 bases; unmatched junction nucleotides: 5. CDR3 DNA sequence: TGTGCCAGCAGTCGCCTAGCGGGAGCCACAGATACGCAGTATTTT. It translates to CASSRLAGATDTQYF.

The table lists this clonotype with a few counts. The chain joins TRBV28 to TRBJ2-7, with 9 bases lining up with TRBD2. Germline V gene data show CDR1 as MDHEN and CDR2 as SYDVKM. This CDR3 has 17 amino acids. The junction had 12 bases not matched to a gene; V was cut back by 6 bases and J by 0 bases. As DNA, the CDR3 is TGTGCCAGCAGGGCAGGGAGCGGGAGGCACCTCTCCTACGAGCAGTACTTC. It codes for CASRAGSGRHLSYEQYF.

This clonotype was detected only a few times. The gene calls are TRBV15 and TRBJ1-4; D not certain. Germline lookup yields CDR1 LNHNV and CDR2 YYDKDF (reference sequence). Trimming pared 5 bases from V and 5 bases from J, leaving 15 bases between. The CDR3 length is 15 residues. The CDR3 loop is CATSSRAADNEKLFF. CDR3 coding DNA: TGTGCCACCAGCTCGCGGGCCGCTGACAATGAAAAACTGTTTTTT.